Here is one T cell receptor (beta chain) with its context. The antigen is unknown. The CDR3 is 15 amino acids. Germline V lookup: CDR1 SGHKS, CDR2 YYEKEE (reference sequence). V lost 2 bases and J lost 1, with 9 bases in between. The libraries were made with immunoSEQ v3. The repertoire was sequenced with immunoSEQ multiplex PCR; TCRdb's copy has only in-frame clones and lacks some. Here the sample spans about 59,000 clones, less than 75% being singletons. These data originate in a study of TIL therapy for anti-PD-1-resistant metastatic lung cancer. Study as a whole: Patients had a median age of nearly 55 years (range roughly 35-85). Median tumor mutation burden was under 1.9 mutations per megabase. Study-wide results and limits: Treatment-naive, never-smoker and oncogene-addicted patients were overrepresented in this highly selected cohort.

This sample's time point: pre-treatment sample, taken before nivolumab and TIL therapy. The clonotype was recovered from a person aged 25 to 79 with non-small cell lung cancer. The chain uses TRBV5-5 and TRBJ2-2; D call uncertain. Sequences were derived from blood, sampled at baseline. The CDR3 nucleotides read TGTGCCAGCAGCTTTAGTTTCTGGAACACCGGGGAGCTGTTTTTT. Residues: CASSFSFWNTGELFF.